Below, one T cell receptor (beta chain) is given with its context. Its antigen remains unidentified. The data were obtained in a study of shared clonotypes between healthy human individuals. Overall study results and limits: Estimated richness values were generally larger in naive subsets than in memory subsets.

Method: immunoSEQ multiplex PCR; TCRdb's copy keeps in-frame clones and lacks some. The repertoire holds about 2 million clones, with approximately 95% as singletons. This CDR3 contains 13 residues. Germline CDR1 MGHRA, CDR2 YSYEKL. The V gene lost 1 base and the J gene lost 8 bases, with 11 bases spanning the gap. Cells designated naive CD8 were CD45RO-negative and were positively selected for CCR7, with terminally differentiated effector memory CD45RA+ cells excluded. Sequencing was carried out using naive CD8+ T cells sorted from blood. The V call is TRBV4-1, the J call TRBJ1-1, with D maybe TRBD1 (6 bases). This clonotype originated in a man younger than 35 in good health. The CDR3 sequence: CASSQVLGGEAFF. The DNA for the CDR3 is TGCGCCAGCAGCCAAGTGTTAGGGGGAGAAGCTTTCTTT.